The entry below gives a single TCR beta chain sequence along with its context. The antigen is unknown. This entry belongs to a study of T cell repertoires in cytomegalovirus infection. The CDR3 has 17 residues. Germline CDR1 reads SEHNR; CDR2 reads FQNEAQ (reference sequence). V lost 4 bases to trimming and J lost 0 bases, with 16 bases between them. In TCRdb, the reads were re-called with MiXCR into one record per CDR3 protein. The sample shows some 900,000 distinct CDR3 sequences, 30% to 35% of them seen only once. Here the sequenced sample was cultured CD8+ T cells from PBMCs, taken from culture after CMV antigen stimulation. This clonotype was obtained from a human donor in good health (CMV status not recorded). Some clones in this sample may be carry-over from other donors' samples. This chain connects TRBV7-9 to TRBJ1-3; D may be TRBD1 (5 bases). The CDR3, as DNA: TGTGCCAGCAGCTCCACCCGACAGTCCTTCTCTGGAAACACCATATATTTT. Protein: CASSSTRQSFSGNTIYF. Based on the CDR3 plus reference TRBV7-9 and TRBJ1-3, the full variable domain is DTGVSQNPRHKITKRGQNVTFRCDPISEHNRLYWYRQTLGQGPEFLTYFQNEAQLEKSRLLSDRFSAERPKGSFSTLEIQRTEQGDSAMYLCASSSTRQSFSGNTIYFGEGSWLTVV.